This entry is about one T cell receptor (beta chain). This record belongs to a study of identical twins. From germline, CDR1 is DFQATT and CDR2 SNEGSKA (reference sequence). CDR3 size: 16 residues. V was pared by 5 bases and J by 2 bases, with 12 bases of the junction left unmatched. MiXCR was run by TCRdb on the 5' RACE reads, yielding one entry per CDR3 protein. The sample has about 260,000 distinct CDR3 sequences, approximately 7% seen once; the top ten hold 3% to 4.5%. These same data were also listed under a study on yellow fever vaccine responses in identical twins.

The origin of this receptor is a young woman in good health. The chain carries TRBV20-1 and TRBJ2-7; 10 nucleotides align to TRBD2. Material: memory (CD45RO+) T cells sorted from blood. CDR3: CSAPPLAGVSTYEQYF. The CDR3 region has the DNA TGCAGTGCTCCCCCCCTAGCGGGGGTTTCTACCTACGAGCAGTACTTC.